Below are 3 T cell receptor beta chains sequenced from a single sample in a study of cytomegalovirus exposure and HLA in healthy donors. It was with 60 Vbeta and 13 Jbeta primers that the PCR ran. Sequencing used immunoSEQ multiplex PCR; TCRdb keeps in-frame clones, though not all of them. The sample lists 93,000 or so clones; around 66% were seen once. The sample consisted of PBMCs. The source is a woman aged 45-60 years in good health and CMV-seronegative.

This clone was seen more than once but under ten times. The chain combines TRBV4-3 with TRBJ1-5, with no clear D. V was clipped by 0 bases and J by 7 bases, with 16 bases between them. The CDR3 is made up of 16 amino acids. Germline CDR1 LGHNA, CDR2 YSLEER. CDR3 in amino acids: CASSQDYSGLGQPQHF. The CDR3 DNA reads TGCGCCAGCAGCCAAGATTACAGCGGCCTAGGGCAGCCCCAGCATTTT.

This chain connects TRBV11-2 to TRBJ1-1, with D possibly matching TRBD1 (6 bases). The CDR3 is made up of 12 amino acids. V lost 3 bases and J lost 8, with 10 bases in between. Germline-derived CDR1 and CDR2 are SGHAT and FQNNGV. The CDR3 coding sequence is TGTGCCAGCAGCTTGACAGGACAGGAAGCTTTCTTT. It encodes CASSLTGQEAFF. Full variable domain (missing parts from reference TRBV11-2 and TRBJ1-1): EAGVAQSPRYKIIEKRQSVAFWCNPISGHATLYWYQQILGQGPKLLIQFQNNGVVDDSQLPKDRFSAERLKGVDSTLKIQPAKLEDSAVYLCASSLTGQEAFFGQGTRLTVV.

This sequence joins TRBV2 and TRBJ2-7; TRBD2 agrees at 8 bases. CDR3 length: 12 residues. V was clipped by 11 bases and J by 2 bases; unmatched bases: 5. CDR1 is SNHLY and CDR2 is FYNNEI in the germline V gene. This CDR3 is CAPSGGTYEQYF. CDR3 nucleotide sequence: TGTGCCCCAAGCGGGGGCACCTACGAGCAGTACTTC.